This T cell receptor beta chain is drawn from a study of early T cells in non-severe SARS-CoV-2 infection. Study-level information: Bulk RNA isolated from unsorted whole blood underwent sequencing; chains were not paired. Study-wide results and caveats: Reliance on VDJdb matching favored anti-spike CD8 responses; private and CD4 specificities were missed.

This CDR3 contains 16 residues. Germline-derived CDR1 and CDR2 are SGHDN and FVKESK. Trimming took off 1 base at V and 8 bases at J, with 18 bases between the two ends. Each cDNA molecule carried a unique molecular identifier. TCRdb processed the 5' RACE reads anew with MiXCR; each CDR3 protein has one entry. The sample lists tens of thousands of distinct CDR3 sequences; more than 9% were seen once. Of note for this clonotype: What it binds is unknown.

Sequenced here: whole blood, sampled at baseline. The rearrangement joins TRBV14 to TRBJ2-1; the D is unclear. This clonotype was sampled from an adult who was a healthcare worker with PCR-confirmed SARS-CoV-2 infection or an uninfected control (not recorded which). The DNA for the CDR3 is TGTGCCAGCAGCCAAGGGAACCCGCTAGGGATGCATGAGCAGTTCTTC. Translated, it gives CASSQGNPLGMHEQFF.